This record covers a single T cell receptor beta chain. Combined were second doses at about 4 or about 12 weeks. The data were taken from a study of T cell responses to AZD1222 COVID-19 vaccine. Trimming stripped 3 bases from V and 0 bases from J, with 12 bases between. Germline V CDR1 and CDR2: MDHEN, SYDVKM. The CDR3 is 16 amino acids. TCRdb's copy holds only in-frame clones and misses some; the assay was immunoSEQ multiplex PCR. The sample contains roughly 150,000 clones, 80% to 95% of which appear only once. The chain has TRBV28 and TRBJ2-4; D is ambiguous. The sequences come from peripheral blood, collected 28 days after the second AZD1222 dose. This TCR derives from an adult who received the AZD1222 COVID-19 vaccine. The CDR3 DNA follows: TGTGCCAGCAGTTTCTGGCGGAGCCTAGCCAAAAACATTCAGTACTTC. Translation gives CASSFWRSLAKNIQYF.